The 7 T cell receptor beta chains listed next were all sequenced from one sample in a study of blood T cell repertoires in COVID-19. Clones were sequenced by immunoSEQ multiplex PCR, and TCRdb holds only the in-frame ones, with some missing. Of roughly 63,000 clones listed, roughly 68% are singletons. Material: peripheral blood. Receptors were obtained from a woman at least 80 years old with acute or convalescent COVID-19.

With respect to this clone: Germline is not matched at one junction end, which may reflect a read error. V is TRBV7-2 and J is TRBJ2-1, with TRBD2 matching over 10 bases. This CDR3 region has 14 residues. Germline CDR1 SGHTA, CDR2 FQGNSA. In DNA, the CDR3 is TGTGCCAGCAGCGTAGCGGGAGGAAACAATGAGCAGTTCTTC. Translated, it gives CASSVAGGNNEQFF.

The V call is TRBV19, the J call TRBJ1-5, with 9 bases that match TRBD1. This CDR3 has 14 residues. The germline gives CDR1 LNHDA, CDR2 SQIVND (reference sequence). Trimming removed 9 bases from V and 2 bases from J; junction bases left unmatched: 5. The CDR3 region has the DNA TGTGCCAGCGAAAGGACAGGGGGCAATCAGCCCCAGCATTTT. It specifies CASERTGGNQPQHF.

This CDR3 is CASSPGTGSEQYF. The CDR3 bases are TGTGCCAGCTCACCAGGGACAGGGAGCGAGCAGTACTTC. V and J are TRBV18 and TRBJ2-7; 9 bases agree with TRBD1. V was pared by 2 bases and J by 6 bases, with 2 bases of the junction left unmatched. The CDR3 is made up of 13 amino acids. Looked up from germline, CDR1 is KGHSH and CDR2 is LQKENI.

This chain uses TRBV11-1 with TRBJ1-1; D gene unclear. V was cut by 0 bases and J by 4 bases, with 12 bases left in between. Germline V gene sequence: CDR1 SGHAT, CDR2 FQDESV (reference sequence). The CDR3 has 15 amino acids. DNA for the CDR3: TGTGCCAGCAGCTTAGCTCGAGGGATAGGCACTGAAGCTTTCTTT. Translated: CASSLARGIGTEAFF. The variable domain in full, with the rest retrieved from reference TRBV11-1 and TRBJ1-1, is EAEVAQSPRYKITEKSQAVAFWCDPISGHATLYWYRQILGQGPELLVQFQDESVVDDSQLPKDRFSAERLKGVDSTLKIQPAELGDSAMYLCASSLARGIGTEAFFGQGTRLTVV.

CDR3 nucleotide sequence: TGTGCCAGCAGCTTAGGGGTGGGGACTAGCGGGAGGGGCAATGAGCAGTTCTTC. This translates into CASSLGVGTSGRGNEQFF. J is TRBJ2-1 and V is TRBV7-8, with 16 nucleotides matching TRBD2. V lost 1 base and J lost 6; bases outside the gene matches: 6. The CDR3 is 18 residues long. Germline CDR1 and CDR2: SGHVS and FQNEAQ. Complete variable domain (other parts from reference TRBV7-8 and TRBJ2-1): GAGVSQSPRYKVAKRGQDVALRCDPISGHVSLFWYQQALGQGPEFLTYFQNEAQLDKSGLPSDRFFAERPEGSVSTLKIQRTQQEDSAVYLCASSLGVGTSGRGNEQFFGPGTRLTVL.

This clone was found a few times. This chain joins TRBV19 and TRBJ1-3, with D hard to call. CDR1 and CDR2 (germline): LNHDA, SQIVND (reference sequence). Trimming removed 7 bases from V and 0 bases from J, with 13 bases in between. The CDR3 sequence is 15 residues long. The CDR3 loop is CASTPTRSSGNTIYF. The CDR3 DNA sequence: TGTGCCAGTACCCCGACTCGGAGCTCTGGAAACACCATATATTTT.

V is TRBV28 and J is TRBJ2-7; 11 bases map to TRBD1. V lost 5 bases, J lost 6 bases, and 15 bases stayed unmatched. The CDR3 runs 17 residues. Per germline, CDR1 MDHEN and CDR2 SYDVKM. CDR3 DNA: TGTGCCAGCAGTCCTTACGCTACCGGGACAGGGGGTTCCGAGCAGTACTTC. As protein: CASSPYATGTGGSEQYF.